The 24 T cell receptor beta chains reported below all come from one sample, sequenced in a study of blood T cell repertoires in COVID-19. The data were produced by immunoSEQ multiplex PCR, yet TCRdb's version contains in-frame clones alone and is incomplete. This table holds 150,000 or so clones, 87% found once. The sequenced sample consisted of peripheral blood. The receptors stem from a woman between 50 and 59 years old with acute or convalescent COVID-19.

This chain's CDR3 is CASSTGDRSYEQYF. The CDR3 DNA sequence: TGTGCCAGCAGCACCGGGGACAGGTCCTACGAGCAGTACTTC. The chain links TRBV9 to TRBJ2-7; 8 bases align to TRBD1. Germline CDR1 reads SGDLS; CDR2 reads YYNGEE. Unmatched junction bases numbered 4, after V lost 4 bases and J lost 1 base. The CDR3 has 14 amino acids.

The V call is TRBV10-3, the J call TRBJ1-2; D is possibly TRBD1 (5 bases). Between the trimmed V and J ends, which lost 5 bases and 0 bases, there was a span of 16 bases. CDR1 is ENHRY, CDR2 SYGVKD, per germline. The CDR3 spans 16 residues. The chain's CDR3 is CAISTAGGPANYGYTF. The CDR3 DNA sequence: TGTGCCATCAGTACCGCCGGGGGACCAGCTAACTATGGCTACACCTTC.

In this sample, this clone turned up a few times. The rearrangement uses TRBV21-1 and TRBJ2-1; TRBD2, the D gene given by the table, was not confirmed from the DNA. TRBV21-1 is shown as a pseudogene. The CDR3 contains 15 residues. CDR3 residues: CASIPPSVDFNEQFF. Written as DNA, the CDR3 is TGTGCCAGCATCCCCCCAAGCGTCGATTTTAATGAGCAGTTCTTC.

The V and J genes are TRBV5-1 and TRBJ2-5; D is possibly TRBD1 (6 bases). Per the germline V gene, CDR1 is SGHRS and CDR2 is YFSETQ. The V gene lost 3 bases and the J gene lost 5 bases, with 14 bases spanning the gap. The CDR3 spans 14 residues. CDR3 loop: CASSSGRGWETQYF. In DNA form, the CDR3 reads TGCGCCAGCAGCTCCGGCAGGGGTTGGGAGACCCAGTACTTC.

The chain links TRBV5-1 to TRBJ2-7, with 8 bases matching TRBD1. Germline CDR1 and CDR2: SGHRS and YFSETQ. The CDR3 is 14 residues long. J lost 6 bases, V lost 4 bases, and 9 bases had no gene match. CDR3 protein: CASSPGQGRSEQYF. The CDR3 nucleotides are TGCGCCAGCAGCCCCGGACAGGGAAGGTCCGAGCAGTACTTC.

J is TRBJ2-7 and V is TRBV6-2 or TRBV6-3, with TRBD2 as a possible D gene (5 bases). Looked up from germline, CDR1 is MNHEY and CDR2 is SVGEGT. Trimming shortened V by 6 bases and J by 6 bases, and 18 bases separated the two germline ends. The length of the CDR3 is 14 residues. CDR3 nucleotide sequence: TGTGCCAGCAGCCGGCGAGGGAGCTGGGCCGAGCAGTACTTC. This codes for CASSRRGSWAEQYF.

Turning to this clone: The sample holds other DNA sequences that translate to the same CDR3. The rearrangement joins TRBV10-3 to TRBJ1-2; D might be TRBD1 (5 bases). The CDR3 has 12 amino acids. V was cut by 2 bases and J by 5 bases, with 6 bases left in between. Germline V gives CDR1 ENHRY, CDR2 SYGVKD. In DNA, the CDR3 is TGTGCCATCAGTGAGCAGGGTTATGGCTACACCTTC. This sequence encodes CAISEQGYGYTF.

This clone was recorded only once. The V and J genes are TRBV6-2 or TRBV6-3 and TRBJ1-6; D perhaps matches TRBD1 (5 bases). Trimming took 6 bases from V and 1 from J, leaving 10 bases between them. CDR3 length equals 15 residues. Germline CDR1 is MNHEY and CDR2 is SVGEGT. CDR3 protein: CASSIRGSYNSPLHF. In DNA, the CDR3 is TGTGCCAGCAGCATCCGGGGGTCCTATAATTCACCCCTCCACTTT.

This clone was observed once. The chain uses TRBV28 and TRBJ1-2; TRBD1 might be the D (6 bases). CDR3 length: 15 amino acids. The germline CDR1 and CDR2 sequences are MDHEN and SYDVKM. V lost 2 bases to trimming and J lost 8 bases, with 18 bases between them. For the CDR3, the DNA is TGTGCCAGCAGTTTAATCTCAAATGGGGGCCGGGGCTACACCTTC. Translating gives CASSLISNGGRGYTF.

The chain recombines TRBV10-3 with TRBJ1-1, with D perhaps matching TRBD1 (5 bases). The CDR3 consists of 14 residues. Trimming pared 6 bases from V and 3 bases from J, leaving 14 bases between. Looked up from germline, CDR1 is ENHRY and CDR2 is SYGVKD. The CDR3 DNA sequence: TGTGCCATCAGACCTACAGGATATGACACTGAAGCTTTCTTT. It specifies CAIRPTGYDTEAFF.

The chain is built from TRBV9 and TRBJ2-7; D is perhaps TRBD1 (5 bases). V gave up 4 bases and J gave up 0 bases, with 11 bases separating them. Germline V lookup: CDR1 SGDLS, CDR2 YYNGEE. This CDR3 is 14 amino acids long. This CDR3 reads CASSPGQDSYEQYF. CDR3 coding DNA: TGTGCCAGCAGCCCAGGGCAGGACTCCTACGAGCAGTACTTC.

This rearrangement joins TRBV4-2 to TRBJ2-1, with D possibly TRBD2 on 5 matching bases. Trimming took 0 bases from V and 12 from J, leaving 12 bases between them. CDR1 is LGHNA and CDR2 is YNFKEQ in the germline V gene. CDR3 length: 13 residues. The CDR3 region is CASSQDQRGVQFF. CDR3 DNA: TGTGCCAGCAGCCAAGATCAACGGGGAGTGCAGTTCTTC.

The chain combines TRBV19 with TRBJ1-2, with 7 bases matching TRBD1. CDR1 and CDR2 from the germline V gene are LNHDA and SQIVND (reference sequence). V lost 5 bases, J lost 6 bases, and 9 bases stayed unmatched. The CDR3 is 14 residues long. CDR3 DNA sequence: TGTGCCAGTAGTTCACGACAGGGAAGCGATGGCTACACCTTC. Protein sequence: CASSSRQGSDGYTF.

V is TRBV7-2 and J is TRBJ2-7; D perhaps matches TRBD1 (6 bases). Trimming removed 6 bases from V and 7 bases from J, with 19 bases in between. Germline CDR1 reads SGHTA; CDR2 reads FQGNSA. The CDR3 contains 14 residues. The CDR3 DNA reads as TGTGCCAGCAGGCTAGTTCCGGGACAACCAGAGCAGTACTTC. Translating gives CASRLVPGQPEQYF.

In nucleotides, the CDR3 is TGTGCCTGGGTCGACAGGGCGAACGGGTCACCCCTCCACTTT. Its translation is CAWVDRANGSPLHF. V and J are TRBV30 and TRBJ1-6, with 7 nucleotides matching TRBD1. The germline V gene has CDR1 GTSNPN and CDR2 SVGIG (reference sequence). V lost 5 bases to trimming and J lost 10 bases; unmatched junction nucleotides: 11. CDR3 length: 14 residues.

This sequence joins TRBV6-5 and TRBJ2-2, with D possibly matching TRBD1 (6 bases). CDR1 is MNHEY, CDR2 SVGAGI, per germline. CDR3 length: 14 residues. Trimming shortened V by 8 bases and J by 0 bases, and 10 bases separated the two germline ends. This CDR3 is CASHRVANTGELFF. CDR3 nucleotides: TGTGCCAGCCACAGGGTTGCGAACACCGGGGAGCTGTTTTTT.

The chain links TRBV2 to TRBJ1-1; 7 bases agree with TRBD1. J was trimmed by 4 bases and V by 5 bases; bases with no gene match: 7. CDR1 and CDR2 (germline): SNHLY, FYNNEI. This CDR3 region has 14 residues. The CDR3 loop reads CASSPQGWGTEAFF. In DNA form, the CDR3 reads TGTGCCAGCAGTCCACAGGGGTGGGGCACTGAAGCTTTCTTT.

This chain joins TRBV5-5 and TRBJ2-7, with D unclear. Germline CDR1 SGHKS, CDR2 YYEKEE (reference sequence). Trimming took off 5 bases at V and 3 bases at J, with 6 bases between the two ends. There are 11 residues in the CDR3. Here the CDR3 DNA reads TGTGCCAGCAGTTTTAACTACGAGCAGTACTTC. Translated: CASSFNYEQYF.

The V call is TRBV11-2, the J call TRBJ2-1; maybe TRBD1 (6 bases). The length of the CDR3 is 15 residues. Germline CDR1 reads SGHAT; CDR2 reads FQNNGV. The V gene lost 4 bases and the J gene lost 5 bases, with 15 bases spanning the gap. The CDR3 region has the DNA TGTGCCAGCAGCTCTAAGGGGGACCAAAACAATGAGCAGTTCTTC. It specifies CASSSKGDQNNEQFF.

The V and J genes are TRBV6-6 and TRBJ1-5, with TRBD1 as a possible D gene (6 bases). V lost 7 bases and J lost 0, with 13 bases in between. This CDR3 has 15 residues. Germline lookup yields CDR1 MNHNY and CDR2 SVGAGI (reference sequence). The CDR3 sequence is CASTGQPYSNQPQHF. CDR3 in DNA: TGTGCCAGCACCGGACAGCCCTATAGCAATCAGCCCCAGCATTTT.

The chain joins TRBV20-1 to TRBJ2-2; D is undetermined. The CDR3 length is 12 residues. Trimming shortened V by 3 bases and J by 5 bases, and 7 bases separated the two germline ends. The germline CDR1 and CDR2 sequences are DFQATT and SNEGSKA (reference sequence). The DNA for the CDR3 is TGCAGTGCTAGTTCTCGGACCGGGGAGCTGTTTTTT. This sequence encodes CSASSRTGELFF.

V is TRBV5-5 and J is TRBJ2-7; 8 nucleotides agree with TRBD1. Trimming took 4 bases from V and 5 from J; bases not matched to a gene: 5. Germline CDR1 SGHKS, CDR2 YYEKEE (reference sequence). The CDR3 covers 13 residues. The DNA of the CDR3 is TGTGCCAGCAGCCTGACAGGGGATCACGAGCAGTACTTC. Its protein product is CASSLTGDHEQYF.

This chain connects TRBV7-2 to TRBJ2-1; the D gene is possibly TRBD2 (5 bases). Germline V gene sequence: CDR1 SGHTA, CDR2 FQGNSA. The V end lost 0 bases, the J end lost 9 bases, and 12 bases lay between the germline ends. CDR3 length equals 14 residues. DNA for the CDR3: TGTGCCAGCAGCTTAGCACTTAGGAGCGGTGAGCAGTTCTTC. Translated: CASSLALRSGEQFF.

The J gene is TRBJ2-1, the V gene TRBV11-1; the match to TRBD2 covers 9 bases. The CDR3 has 15 amino acids. J was trimmed by 9 bases and V by 8 bases; bases with no gene match: 14. From germline, CDR1 is SGHAT and CDR2 FQDESV (reference sequence). The CDR3 sequence is CASSLSSGVGSEQFF. Here the CDR3 DNA reads TGTGCCAGCTCTTTATCTAGCGGGGTCGGAAGTGAGCAGTTCTTC.